Listed below are T cell receptor beta chains from one sample, sequenced in a study of CD8+ T cells in alopecia areata. Libraries were prepared by immunoSEQ multiplex PCR; TCRdb keeps only in-frame clonotypes and omits some of them. Here the sample spans 100,000 to 150,000 clones, around 60% being singletons. The sample here was CD4+ T cells sorted from blood, taken at week 4, from a patient treated with tofacitinib. The receptor set was obtained from a human donor with alopecia areata. Both conserved end residues are part of each CDR3. A D gene is named only where the DNA matches it firmly. Rows give clone size only sometimes, using once, few, many, or a class for an expanded clone.

d_gene,v_gene,abundance,j_gene,CDR3nt,CDR3aa
.,TRBV30,.,TRBJ2-6,TGTGCCTGGAGTAACCAGGGTAAACAAAACGTCCTGACTTTC,CAWSNQGKQNVLTF
.,TRBV5-4,.,TRBJ2-3,TGTGCCAGCAGAAAATCCGGGACAAGCCCTAAACATTTT,CASRKSGTSPKHF
.,TRBV2,.,TRBJ2-2,TGTGCCAGCAGTGCGGGAAGAGTCGGTACCGGGGAGCTGTTTTTT,CASSAGRVGTGELFF
.,TRBV18,.,TRBJ2-7,TGTGCCAGCTCACCACCGGCGAGAGGGTCGTACGAGCAGTACTTC,CASSPPARGSYEQYF
TRBD1,TRBV7-9,.,TRBJ2-1,TGTGCCAGCAGCGCGGGACAGGCGGAGTTCTTC,CASSAGQAEFF
.,TRBV10-3,.,TRBJ2-5,TGTGCCATCAGTGAGGCCGATCTGAAGGAGACCCAGTACTTC,CAISEADLKETQYF
.,TRBV6-5,.,TRBJ2-3,TGTGCCAGCAGTAGAACGGGACTCCTCGCAGATACGCAGTATTTT,CASSRTGLLADTQYF
TRBD2,TRBV6-6,.,TRBJ2-7,TGTGCCAGCACCCTCAGCGGGGGGGCTTACGAGCAGTACTTC,CASTLSGGAYEQYF
TRBD1,TRBV7-8,few,TRBJ1-5,TGTGCCAGCAGCTTAGTACTTGGGTCAGGGGGTTATCAGCCCCAGCATTTT,CASSLVLGSGGYQPQHF
.,TRBV5-6,.,TRBJ2-3,TGTGCCAGCAGCTTGGCCCGGGACCGGTGGACAGATACGCAGTATTTT,CASSLARDRWTDTQYF
TRBD1,TRBV30,few,TRBJ1-4,TGTGCCTGGAGCCAGGGACAGGGACGAGGTGAAAAACTGTTTTTT,CAWSQGQGRGEKLFF
.,TRBV30,.,TRBJ2-5,TGTGCCGGATCCCGTGGCCGGGGGGAGACCCAGTACTTC,CAGSRGRGETQYF
TRBD2,TRBV5-4,.,TRBJ2-7,TGTGCCAGCAGCCGGGGGGGGGCGACCACCTACGAGCAGTACTTC,CASSRGGATTYEQYF
TRBD1,TRBV5-1,.,TRBJ2-2,TGCGCCAGCAGCTTGGAACAGGGGGCCACCGGGGAGCTGTTTTTT,CASSLEQGATGELFF
.,TRBV10-3,.,TRBJ2-2,TGTGCCATCAGCCCGACCAGCGGGGAGCTGTTTTTT,CAISPTSGELFF
.,TRBV5-6,.,TRBJ1-6,TGTGCCAGCAGCTTGGCAGGGTTTGCACCCCTCCACTTT,CASSLAGFAPLHF
.,TRBV30,.,TRBJ2-7,TGTGCCTGGAAGGGCAGGGTGAAGTACTTC,CAWKGRVKYF
.,TRBV2,.,TRBJ2-5,TGTGCCAGCAGGGGATGGCAAGAGACCCAGTACTTC,CASRGWQETQYF
.,TRBV27,.,TRBJ2-7,TGTGCCAGCAGTTTAAGCGGCCCCTACGAGCAGTACTTC,CASSLSGPYEQYF